Each of the 14 T cell receptor beta chains below was sequenced from the same sample in a study of OX40 agonist ivuxolimab in advanced cancers. Clones were read by immunoSEQ multiplex PCR, and TCRdb kept only the in-frame ones, dropping some. Of over 30,000 clones listed, about nine tenths are singletons. The source material was CD4+ or CD8+ T cells sorted from blood, sampled in a trial of the OX40 agonist ivuxolimab. The receptors come from an adult with an advanced solid tumor such as melanoma, head and neck, liver or kidney cancer.

The CDR3 bases are TGTGCCAGCAGTGAGGAGGGGAGAGGGGTCGGGACCCAGTACTTC. Protein: CASSEEGRGVGTQYF. This sequence joins TRBV2 and TRBJ2-5, with a possible D match to TRBD2 (6 bases). Looked up from germline, CDR1 is SNHLY and CDR2 is FYNNEI. The CDR3 runs to 15 residues. Trimming took off 3 bases at V and 7 bases at J, with 18 bases between the two ends.

V gene TRBV4-3 combines with J gene TRBJ1-6, with D maybe TRBD1 (6 bases). CDR3 length: 15 amino acids. V lost 1 base and J 9 bases, leaving 13 bases between the germline ends. Germline-derived CDR1 and CDR2 are LGHNA and YSLEER. DNA of the CDR3: TGCGCCAGCAGCCAAGTTGTTCAGGGGATTTCACCCCTCCACTTT. Translating gives CASSQVVQGISPLHF.

This chain connects TRBV9 to TRBJ1-6, with 9 positions matching TRBD1. This CDR3 spans 14 amino acids. CDR1 SGDLS and CDR2 YYNGEE come from the germline V gene. Unmatched junction bases numbered 2, after V lost 4 bases and J lost 6 bases. The CDR3 loop reads CASSWGQGNSPLHF. CDR3 sequence (DNA): TGTGCCAGCAGCTGGGGACAGGGTAATTCACCCCTCCACTTT.

V gene TRBV7-9 combines with J gene TRBJ1-1, with TRBD1 identical over 9 bases. Germline-derived CDR1 and CDR2 are SEHNR and FQNEAQ (reference sequence). This CDR3 spans 15 amino acids. V was clipped by 5 bases and J by 3 bases; unmatched bases: 7. The CDR3 reads CASSTRDRVDTEAFF. In DNA, the CDR3 is TGTGCCAGCAGCACCCGGGACAGGGTCGACACTGAAGCTTTCTTT.

V usage is TRBV28 and J usage is TRBJ2-4; perhaps TRBD1 as D (6 bases). CDR3 size: 13 residues. Germline V CDR1 and CDR2: MDHEN, SYDVKM. Between the trimmed V and J ends, which lost 5 bases and 6 bases, there was a span of 11 bases. The CDR3 here is CASSRDTLNIQYF. CDR3 DNA: TGTGCCAGCAGTCGGGACACCTTAAACATTCAGTACTTC.

This clone was found a few times. The chain joins TRBV12-5 to TRBJ1-1; TRBD1 matches at 8 bases. From germline, CDR1 is LGHNT and CDR2 FRNRAP. The J segment lost 8 bases and the V segment lost 3 bases, leaving 5 bases of the junction unmatched. The length of the CDR3 is 13 residues. CDR3: CASGLAQGAEAFF. DNA for the CDR3: TGTGCTAGTGGTTTAGCTCAGGGGGCGGAAGCTTTCTTT. Full variable domain (outside the CDR3, taken from reference TRBV12-5 and TRBJ1-1): DARVTQTPRHKVTEMGQEVTMRCQPILGHNTVFWYRQTMMQGLELLAYFRNRAPLDDSGMPKDRFSAEMPDATLATLKIQPSEPRDSAVYFCASGLAQGAEAFFGQGTRLTVV.

This chain joins TRBV6-4 and TRBJ2-3; 7 bases match TRBD2. There are 15 residues in the CDR3. CDR1 and CDR2 from the germline V gene are MRHNA and SNTAGT. With V trimmed by 7 bases and J by 4 bases, 11 bases remained unmatched. The CDR3 loop is CASKRDGGTADTQYF. The CDR3 region has the DNA TGTGCCAGCAAACGGGACGGGGGGACTGCAGATACGCAGTATTTT.

The chain carries TRBV29-1 and TRBJ2-7, with D possibly being TRBD2 (6 bases). This CDR3 is built from 16 residues. V lost 3 bases and J lost 7, with 25 bases in between. Germline CDR1 SQVTM, CDR2 ANQGSEA. The CDR3 is CSVDLGGLHYDSEQYF. CDR3 in DNA: TGCAGCGTTGACCTAGGTGGACTACACTACGACTCGGAGCAGTACTTC.

The chain combines TRBV28 with TRBJ1-4; TRBD1 is a possible D gene (6 bases). V lost 5 bases and J lost 7, with 14 bases in between. The length of the CDR3 is 14 residues. Germline V gene data show CDR1 as MDHEN and CDR2 as SYDVKM. The DNA for the CDR3 is TGTGCCAGCAGTCAGGGGACTAGGGGTGAAAAACTGTTTTTT. Its translation: CASSQGTRGEKLFF.

The V and J genes are TRBV9 and TRBJ1-4; 7 nucleotides agree with TRBD1. Per germline, CDR1 SGDLS and CDR2 YYNGEE. The CDR3 is 15 amino acids. The junction had 6 bases not matched to a gene; V was cut back by 4 bases and J by 3 bases. The CDR3 sequence: CASSTTGAANEKLFF. The DNA for the CDR3 is TGTGCCAGCAGCACCACAGGGGCGGCTAATGAAAAACTGTTTTTT. The full variable domain, with the rest looked up from reference TRBV9 and TRBJ1-4, is DSGVTQTPKHLITATGQRVTLRCSPRSGDLSVYWYQQSLDQGLQFLIQYYNGEERAKGNILERFSAQQFPDLHSELNLSSLELGDSALYFCASSTTGAANEKLFFGSGTQLSVL.

V is TRBV11-1 and J is TRBJ2-1; TRBD2 aligns across 12 bases. V was clipped by 5 bases and J by 1 base; unmatched bases: 6. Germline assignment: CDR1 SGHAT and CDR2 FQDESV (reference sequence). The CDR3 contains 17 residues. The CDR3 protein is CASSPWTSGKSYNEQFF. The CDR3 nucleotides are TGTGCCAGCAGCCCGTGGACTAGCGGGAAGTCCTACAATGAGCAGTTCTTC. The whole variable domain, filled in from reference TRBV11-1 and TRBJ2-1, reads EAEVAQSPRYKITEKSQAVAFWCDPISGHATLYWYRQILGQGPELLVQFQDESVVDDSQLPKDRFSAERLKGVDSTLKIQPAELGDSAMYLCASSPWTSGKSYNEQFFGPGTRLTVL.

The V gene is TRBV19, the J gene TRBJ1-2; perhaps TRBD1 as D (5 bases). The CDR3 has 16 residues. V was clipped by 3 bases and J by 3 bases, with 17 bases between them. Germline-derived CDR1 and CDR2 are LNHDA and SQIVND (reference sequence). CDR3 DNA: TGTGCCAGTAGTATGACTCTGAGAGGGGCGTACTATGGCTACACCTTC. Its translation is CASSMTLRGAYYGYTF. Full variable domain (rest looked up from reference TRBV19 and TRBJ1-2): DGGITQSPKYLFRKEGQNVTLSCEQNLNHDAMYWYRQDPGQGLRLIYYSQIVNDFQKGDIAEGYSVSREKKESFPLTVTSAQKNPTAFYLCASSMTLRGAYYGYTFGSGTRLTVV.

This sequence joins TRBV5-6 and TRBJ1-5, with a weak D call TRBD1 (5 bases). This CDR3 is built from 14 residues. Trimming stripped 1 base from V and 4 bases from J, with 9 bases between. The V gene's germline CDR1 is SGHDT and CDR2 YYEEEE. CDR3 in DNA: TGTGCCAGCAGCTTGTCCAGGGCAAATCAGCCCCAGCATTTT. Protein sequence: CASSLSRANQPQHF.

The chain uses TRBV6-1 and TRBJ1-5; possible D gene TRBD1, 6 bases. This CDR3 has 12 residues. V lost 6 bases, J lost 11 bases, and 14 bases lay in between. CDR1 MNHNS and CDR2 SASEGT come from the germline V gene. The CDR3 region has the DNA TGTGCCAGCAGCCGGGACATAGGGTCCCAGCATTTT. Translated, it gives CASSRDIGSQHF.